These T cell receptor beta chains were read from a single sample in a study of CD39 and CD103 CD8 tumor-infiltrating T cells. The data were produced by immunoSEQ multiplex PCR, yet TCRdb's version contains in-frame clones alone and is incomplete. This sample yields around 7,400 clones, of which around 66% are seen a single time; 58% belongs to the top ten. The sample taken for sequencing was CD8+ T cells sorted from blood. These receptors were collected from a human donor with head and neck squamous cell carcinoma. Both conserved end residues are part of each CDR3. The D gene is left open where the match is weak. Clone size is stated in some rows and not others, as once, few, many or a class when expanded.

>few|TRBJ1-2|TRBD1|TRBV5-6
TGTGCCAGCAGCCACCAGGACAGGGACGAGGGCTACACCTTC
CASSHQDRDEGYTF
>-|TRBJ2-7|TRBD2|TRBV28
TGTGCCAGCATCGAAGTGAGCGGGGGAGGCTACGAGCAGTACTTC
CASIEVSGGGYEQYF
>-|TRBJ1-1|-|TRBV7-6
TGTGCCAGCTTACCCACGACGGGGGGCACGGGCACTGAAGCTTTCTTT
CASLPTTGGTGTEAFF
>-|TRBJ2-1|TRBD2|TRBV4-1
TGCGCCAGCAGCCAAGAGGTTTTAGCGGGGGGGCTTTGGAATGAGCAGTTCTTC
CASSQEVLAGGLWNEQFF
>-|TRBJ2-7|TRBD1|TRBV7-9
TGTGCCAGCAGCCCGGGACAGGAGGACGAGCAGTACTTC
CASSPGQEDEQYF
>-|TRBJ2-1|TRBD2|TRBV11-3
TGTGCCAGCAGCTTAGAGAGCGGGAGCTCCTACAATGAGCAGTTCTTC
CASSLESGSSYNEQFF
>-|TRBJ2-7|TRBD2|TRBV11-2
TGTGCCAGCAGCTTAGTTGGGACTAGCAGCGAGCAGTACTTC
CASSLVGTSSEQYF
>-|TRBJ2-5|-|TRBV11-3
TGTGCCAGCAGCCTCCGAGGGGAAGAGACCCAGTACTTC
CASSLRGEETQYF
>-|TRBJ1-1|-|TRBV28
TGTGCCGCGGGGGGGGGTTACACTGAAGCTTTCTTT
CAAGGGYTEAFF
>few|TRBJ2-1|-|TRBV28
TGTGCCAGCAGTTCCCTCTTGCTAGCGTCCTACAATGAGCAGTTCTTC
CASSSLLLASYNEQFF
>-|TRBJ1-1|-|TRBV7-6
TGTGCCAGCAGCTTAGTAGTGGAGAACACTGAAGCTTTCTTT
CASSLVVENTEAFF
>-|TRBJ2-3|TRBD2|TRBV10-2
TGCGCCAGCACTCTAGCGGGAGTCGCAGATACGCAGTATTTT
CASTLAGVADTQYF
>-|TRBJ2-1|TRBD1|TRBV7-7
TGTGCCAGCAGTCCTAACCCCGGGACAGGGGCCTACAATGAGCAGTTCTTC
CASSPNPGTGAYNEQFF
>-|TRBJ2-1|-|TRBV4-1
TGCGCCAGCAGCCAAGATCGGGCCGTCGGCGATGAGCAGTTCTTC
CASSQDRAVGDEQFF
>-|TRBJ2-7|TRBD1|TRBV7-6
TGTGCCAGCAGCTTTAGGGCAGGGGGCTCCTACGAGCAGTACTTC
CASSFRAGGSYEQYF
>-|TRBJ2-2|-|TRBV4-1
TGCGCCAGCAGTCGAGGCACCGGGGAGCTGTTTTTT
CASSRGTGELFF
>few|TRBJ2-7|-|TRBV9
TGTGCCAGCAGCGTCTATGGTGGGGTTTTAGAGGAGCAGTACTTC
CASSVYGGVLEEQYF
>-|TRBJ1-4|-|TRBV2
TGTGCCAGCAGTGAAGGACAGCTCCTCCGGGAAAAACTGTTTTTT
CASSEGQLLREKLFF
>once|TRBJ1-1|TRBD1|TRBV6-6
TGTGCCAGCAGTACCCCCCCAGGGGGGAACACTGAAGCTTTCTTT
CASSTPPGGNTEAFF
>-|TRBJ2-5|-|TRBV6-5
TGTGCCAGCAGTTTCGGGACATCCAGAGAAGAGACCCAGTACTTC
CASSFGTSREETQYF
>-|TRBJ2-1|TRBD2|TRBV11-2
TGTGCCAGCAGCTTTAGCGGGAGCAATGAGCAGTTCTTC
CASSFSGSNEQFF
>-|TRBJ2-7|-|TRBV28
TGTGCCAGCAGTTCCTCATCCGCCTACGAGCAGTACTTC
CASSSSSAYEQYF
>few|TRBJ1-5|-|TRBV7-9
TGTGCCAGCAGCTTAGGGGGTGTCAATCAGCCCCAGCATTTT
CASSLGGVNQPQHF
>-|TRBJ2-7|-|TRBV19
TGTGCCAGTAGTTTCAGCGGTACCTACGAGCAGTACTTC
CASSFSGTYEQYF
>once|TRBJ2-2|-|TRBV28
TGTGCCAGCAGTATCATCAGGGCAACGGCTATAGAAACCGGGGAGCTGTTTTTT
CASSIIRATAIETGELFF
>-|TRBJ2-6|-|TRBV7-9
TGTGCCAGCACCCCTTGGGAAACTGGGGCCAACGTCCTGACTTTC
CASTPWETGANVLTF
>-|TRBJ2-1|TRBD2|TRBV9
TGTGCCAGCAGCCCGAGAGCGGGGCCGTCCTACAATGAGCAGTTCTTC
CASSPRAGPSYNEQFF
>-|TRBJ2-7|TRBD2|TRBV7-9
TGTGCCAGCAGCTTAGCGGGAGGGCAGTACGAGCAGTACTTC
CASSLAGGQYEQYF
>-|TRBJ2-7|TRBD2|TRBV6-5
TGTGCCAGCAGCCCCGGGAGGCGGGGGGCCTACGAGCAGTACTTC
CASSPGRRGAYEQYF
>-|TRBJ2-3|-|TRBV28
TGTGCCAGCAGGGACTTGTGGAGCACAGATACGCAGTATTTT
CASRDLWSTDTQYF
>few|TRBJ1-6|-|TRBV2
TGTGCCAGCAGACAGGGTTTCCCGGGGTCACCCCTCCACTTT
CASRQGFPGSPLHF
>few|TRBJ2-7|TRBD1|TRBV27
TGTGCCAGCAGTTCTTCCGGGACAGGGGGTGGCTACGAGCAGTACTTC
CASSSSGTGGGYEQYF
>-|TRBJ2-3|TRBD1|TRBV7-9
TGTGCCAGCAGCAACAGGGGCATAAGCACAGATACGCAGTATTTT
CASSNRGISTDTQYF
>-|TRBJ1-2|-|TRBV6-1
TGTGCCAGCAGTGAAGCTCACATCTATGGCTACACCTTC
CASSEAHIYGYTF
>few|TRBJ2-7|-|TRBV7-6
TGTGCCAGCAGTCCCCTCCAGGGAAGGGCCTACGAGCAGTACTTC
CASSPLQGRAYEQYF
>once|TRBJ2-7|-|TRBV7-9
TGTGCCAGCAGCTTAGTGGGGCGACACTACGAGCAGTACTTC
CASSLVGRHYEQYF
>-|TRBJ1-2|TRBD1|TRBV5-1
TGCGCCAGCAGCCCCACCCCCGACAGGGCCTATGGCTACACCTTC
CASSPTPDRAYGYTF
>once|TRBJ2-3|TRBD2|TRBV9
TGTGCCAGCAGCTTCGGACTAGCTAGCACAGATACGCAGTATTTT
CASSFGLASTDTQYF
>-|TRBJ2-3|-|TRBV6-5
TGTGCCAGCAGTTCCGGACTGGGTTTAGGTACGCAGTATTTT
CASSSGLGLGTQYF
>-|TRBJ2-7|TRBD1|TRBV2
TGTGCCAGCAAGGGGTCTCGGGACAGGGAGCGCGAGCAGTACTTC
CASKGSRDREREQYF
>-|TRBJ2-3|TRBD2|TRBV5-6
TGTGCCAGCAGCTTGGAACTAGCGGGGGGGAGTTTCACAGATACGCAGTATTTT
CASSLELAGGSFTDTQYF
>-|TRBJ2-5|-|TRBV11-2
TGTGCCAGCAGCTTAAGAGGTCAAGAGACCCAGTACTTC
CASSLRGQETQYF
>few|TRBJ1-5|-|TRBV19
TGTGCCAGTAGTCTGGACGGTTACAATCAGCCCCAGCATTTT
CASSLDGYNQPQHF
>-|TRBJ2-1|TRBD1|TRBV28
TGTGCCAGCAGTTTGACAGGGGGAGGCTCCTACAATGAGCAGTTCTTC
CASSLTGGGSYNEQFF
>-|TRBJ2-7|TRBD1|TRBV13
TGTGCCAGCAGCTTAGGGACAGGGGGGGCCGAGCAGTACTTC
CASSLGTGGAEQYF
>-|TRBJ2-1|TRBD2|TRBV19
TGTGCCAGTAGTCCAGCGGGAGGGGGCTCCTACAATGAGCAGTTCTTC
CASSPAGGGSYNEQFF
>-|TRBJ1-4|TRBD1|TRBV4-3
TGCGCCAGCAGCCAAGTGAGGACAGGGAACGAAAAACTGTTTTTT
CASSQVRTGNEKLFF
>few|TRBJ2-1|TRBD2|TRBV28
TGTGCCATCGGGACTAGCGGGAACAATGAGCAGTTCTTC
CAIGTSGNNEQFF
>-|TRBJ2-1|TRBD1|TRBV4-3
TGCGCCAGCAGCCGAGGACAGGGGGACTACAATGAGCAGTTCTTC
CASSRGQGDYNEQFF
>-|TRBJ2-1|TRBD1|TRBV6-5
TGTGCCAGCAGTTCTCAACAGGGGAACGGTGAGCAGTTCTTC
CASSSQQGNGEQFF
>-|TRBJ2-1|-|TRBV7-3
TGTGCCCTGGGGAGGCGGGACGGCGACAATGAGCAGTTCTTC
CALGRRDGDNEQFF